This T cell receptor (beta chain) was obtained from a study of blood T cell repertoires in COVID-19. About the research overall: Specimens from acute and convalescent COVID-19 originated in the United States, Italy and Spain. In each case, the material was cDNA or gDNA derived from T cells, B-cell-depleted T cells, or PBMCs.

Original processing notes: Reference gene primer amplification yielded estimated nucleated cell counts. TCRdb's copy holds only in-frame clones and misses some; the assay was immunoSEQ multiplex PCR. V and J calls and clone size are as listed in that table; D and trimming were resolved from the DNA. The table lists more than 150,000 clones, 89% of them singletons, with 6.7% in the top ten. The germline CDR1 and CDR2 sequences are SNHLY and FYNNEI. The length of the CDR3 is 15 residues. Unmatched junction bases numbered 8, after V lost 4 bases and J lost 7 bases. This TCR was recovered from a man aged 40-49 years with acute or convalescent COVID-19. Sequencing was performed on peripheral blood. This chain connects TRBV2 to TRBJ2-1; 9 nucleotides match TRBD2. CDR3 sequence: CASSGSSGGLNEQFF. CDR3 nucleotide sequence: TGTGCCAGCAGTGGATCGAGCGGGGGGCTAAATGAGCAGTTCTTC.